This T cell receptor beta chain was sequenced during a study of long-term antiretroviral therapy in people with HIV. The germline CDR1 and CDR2 sequences are LNHNV and YYDKDF (reference sequence). V lost 0 bases and J lost 5, with 13 bases in between. The CDR3 spans 16 residues. Study-level results: Increased diversity was seen after ART, yet it remained lower than in transplant donor controls. Every time point showed a repertoire led by clones expanded before ART.

A note on this clone: No antigen is known for it.

Prior to DNA extraction, the samples held roughly 0.85-10 million cryopreserved PBMC. Assay version v3.0 of immunoSEQ was used, and it was run at survey level. Profiled with immunoSEQ multiplex PCR; TCRdb holds only in-frame clones, not every one. The table shows more than 12,000 clones, with about three quarters occurring only once. J is TRBJ2-2 and V is TRBV15, with a possible D match to TRBD1 (6 bases). The source is a middle-aged man with HIV. The sequencing here drew on unsorted PBMCs, taken 1.3 years before starting antiretroviral therapy. CDR3 loop: CATSRDPGVDTGELFF. In DNA, the CDR3 is TGTGCCACCAGCAGAGATCCAGGGGTTGATACCGGGGAGCTGTTTTTT.